This T cell receptor (beta chain) was sequenced in a study of radiotherapy plus CTLA-4 blockade in lung cancer. Study in general: Disease control was seen in approximately 30% of patients, objective responses in 18%.

Study observations and caveats: Radiotherapy with ipilimumab was followed by blood expansion of tumor-derived clones. Early blood T cell clone changes and increased post-radiation serum interferon-beta were reportedly the strongest response predictors.

This clone was recorded only once. The target antigen is unknown. Trimming took off 1 base at V and 7 bases at J, with 11 bases between the two ends. The germline V gene has CDR1 MNHNS and CDR2 SASEGT. This CDR3 is 14 amino acids long. Clones were sequenced by immunoSEQ multiplex PCR, and TCRdb holds only the in-frame ones, with some missing. The profile shows around 44,000 clones, less than 90% of them singletons. Those patients who had chemo-refractory metastatic non-small-cell lung cancer were given focal radiation along with CTLA-4 blockade through ipilimumab. This chain joins TRBV6-1 and TRBJ2-1; no reliable D call. The specimen was peripheral blood, collected from a patient treated with radiotherapy plus ipilimumab. This receptor was obtained from a human donor with non-small cell lung cancer that progressed on radiotherapy plus ipilimumab. Some clones in this sample may be carry-over from other donors' samples. Here the CDR3 DNA reads TGTGCCAGCAGTGAAGAACTAAGTATGAATGAGCAGTTCTTC. It is translated as CASSEELSMNEQFF.